One and the same sample provided the 10 T cell receptor beta chains below, sequenced in a study of shared T cell receptors in the human thymus. The protocol was immunoSEQ multiplex PCR, while the TCRdb copy is restricted to in-frame clones and leaves out a portion. The sample lists about 660,000 clones, roughly 90% seen once, with around 0.0099% in the top ten. The data also belong to a second study, concerning human thymus T cells.

Sequenced: thymocytes. These TCRs come from a boy less than two years old with a congenital heart defect.

The chain uses TRBV20-1 and TRBJ1-1; D gene uncertain. V lost 3 bases and J lost 13, with 15 bases in between. CDR3 size: 11 residues. From germline, CDR1 is DFQATT and CDR2 SNEGSKA (reference sequence). This CDR3 reads CSARTLEHGFF. The CDR3, as DNA: TGCAGTGCTAGGACACTAGAACATGGTTTCTTT.

This chain joins TRBV6-5 and TRBJ2-1, with 9 bases matching TRBD2. CDR3 length equals 15 residues. Trimming cost V 6 bases and J 3 bases; bases outside gene matches: 6. The V gene's germline CDR1 is MNHEY and CDR2 SVGAGI. This chain's CDR3 is CASRATSGYYNEQFF. The CDR3 DNA is TGTGCCAGCAGAGCCACTAGCGGGTACTACAATGAGCAGTTCTTC.

The chain recombines TRBV5-6 with TRBJ1-2; 7 bases align to TRBD1. CDR1 and CDR2 (germline): SGHDT, YYEEEE. This CDR3 is 12 amino acids long. J lost 14 bases, V lost 2 bases, and 9 bases had no gene match. CDR3 DNA sequence: TGTGCCAGCAGCTTCTTCGGGCAGGGGGAGACCTTC. Protein: CASSFFGQGETF.

About this clone: At the DNA level, this CDR3 is encoded by other sequences in the same sample as well. The chain recombines TRBV20-1 with TRBJ1-1; the D gene is possibly TRBD1 (5 bases). CDR1 and CDR2 from the germline V gene are DFQATT and SNEGSKA (reference sequence). Trimming removed 6 bases at V and 3 bases at J, with 8 bases between. The CDR3 contains 11 residues. The DNA for the CDR3 is TGCAGTGCCGGGGGGGACACTGAAGCTTTCTTT. It translates to CSAGGDTEAFF.

J is TRBJ2-3 and V is TRBV6-5; D may be TRBD2 (5 bases). V shed 2 bases and J shed 4 bases, with 13 bases lying between them. Germline CDR1 MNHEY, CDR2 SVGAGI. The CDR3 loop spans 15 amino acids. CDR3 loop: CASSYGPLLADTQYF. CDR3 sequence (DNA): TGTGCCAGCAGTTACGGCCCCCTACTAGCAGATACGCAGTATTTT.

The chain links TRBV11-2 to TRBJ2-7; 10 bases fit TRBD2. Germline lookup yields CDR1 SGHAT and CDR2 FQNNGV. This CDR3 spans 17 amino acids. V lost 1 base and J lost 2; bases outside the gene matches: 8. In DNA, the CDR3 is TGTGCCAGCAGCTTAGTTCCGAGACTAGCGGGTACCTACGAGCAGTACTTC. Translating gives CASSLVPRLAGTYEQYF.

The chain links TRBV9 to TRBJ2-5; 9 nucleotides match TRBD1. The J call may not be correct, given that the DNA end is closer to TRBJ2-7. The CDR3 loop spans 16 amino acids. Germline V CDR1 and CDR2: SGDLS, YYNGEE. The chain's CDR3 is CASSASLGTGYHEQYF. CDR3 DNA: TGTGCCAGCAGCGCCAGCCTCGGGACAGGGTACCACGAGCAGTACTTC.

V usage is TRBV15 and J usage is TRBJ2-1, with 15 nucleotides matching TRBD2. V gave up 0 bases and J gave up 3 bases; unmatched junction bases: 15. The CDR3 has 22 amino acids. In germline, CDR1 is LNHNV, CDR2 YYDKDF (reference sequence). CDR3: CATSRDGLAGGTIWVRYNEQFF. CDR3 DNA sequence: TGTGCCACCAGCAGAGACGGACTAGCGGGAGGGACGATTTGGGTCCGCTACAATGAGCAGTTCTTC.

The chain recombines TRBV12-5 with TRBJ2-7; TRBD2 might be the D (5 bases). The CDR3 contains 15 residues. The V end was cut by 2 bases, the J end by 2 bases, with 13 bases between. Germline V lookup: CDR1 LGHNT, CDR2 FRNRAP. The CDR3 loop is CASGLPPKRAYEQYF. The CDR3 coding sequence is TGTGCTAGTGGTTTGCCCCCCAAGAGGGCCTACGAGCAGTACTTC. The full variable domain, in which reference TRBV12-5 and TRBJ2-7 provide the parts outside the CDR3, is DARVTQTPRHKVTEMGQEVTMRCQPILGHNTVFWYRQTMMQGLELLAYFRNRAPLDDSGMPKDRFSAEMPDATLATLKIQPSEPRDSAVYFCASGLPPKRAYEQYFGPGTRLTVT.

This clone was found once. V gene TRBV5-1 combines with J gene TRBJ2-7; 9 bases are a match to TRBD1. Germline CDR1 is SGHRS and CDR2 is YFSETQ. The ends lost 0 bases at V and 5 bases at J; junction bases unmatched: 6. CDR3 length: 15 residues. The CDR3: CASSLAGTGSDEQYF. CDR3 DNA sequence: TGCGCCAGCAGCTTGGCCGGGACAGGGAGCGACGAGCAGTACTTC.